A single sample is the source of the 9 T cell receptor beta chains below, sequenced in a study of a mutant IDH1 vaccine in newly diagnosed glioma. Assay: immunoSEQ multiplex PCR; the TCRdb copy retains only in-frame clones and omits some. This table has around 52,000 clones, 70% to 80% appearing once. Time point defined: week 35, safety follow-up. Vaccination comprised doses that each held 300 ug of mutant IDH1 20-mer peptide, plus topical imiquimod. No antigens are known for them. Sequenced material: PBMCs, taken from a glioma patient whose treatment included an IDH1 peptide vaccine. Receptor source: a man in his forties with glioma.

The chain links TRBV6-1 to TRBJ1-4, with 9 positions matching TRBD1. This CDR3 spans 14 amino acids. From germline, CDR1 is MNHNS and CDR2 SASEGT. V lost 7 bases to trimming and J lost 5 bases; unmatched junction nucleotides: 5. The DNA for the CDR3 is TGTGCCAGCACCCAGGACAGGGGAAATGAAAAACTGTTTTTT. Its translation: CASTQDRGNEKLFF.

The CDR3 sequence: CASSSYLSTDTQYF. The CDR3 bases are TGTGCCAGCAGCAGTTATCTCTCCACAGATACGCAGTATTTT. V usage is TRBV7-2 and J usage is TRBJ2-3; D unclear. The ends were cut back, 5 bases at V and 2 bases at J, with 11 bases in the middle. Germline assignment: CDR1 SGHTA and CDR2 FQGNSA. CDR3 size: 14 residues.

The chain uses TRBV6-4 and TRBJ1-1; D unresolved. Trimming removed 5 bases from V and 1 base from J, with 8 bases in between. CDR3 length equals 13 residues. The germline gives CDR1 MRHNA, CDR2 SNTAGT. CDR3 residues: CASSSQSNTEAFF. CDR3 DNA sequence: TGTGCCAGCAGTTCGCAGTCGAACACTGAAGCTTTCTTT.

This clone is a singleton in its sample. CDR3 sequence reads: CASSPGGRNTIYF. The DNA for the CDR3 is TGTGCCAGCAGCCCTGGGGGTCGTAACACCATATATTTT. The chain carries TRBV6-5 and TRBJ1-3, with D tentatively TRBD1 (5 bases). Germline V gives CDR1 MNHEY, CDR2 SVGAGI. The CDR3 spans 13 residues. V dropped 6 bases and J dropped 7 bases, with 13 bases sitting between them.

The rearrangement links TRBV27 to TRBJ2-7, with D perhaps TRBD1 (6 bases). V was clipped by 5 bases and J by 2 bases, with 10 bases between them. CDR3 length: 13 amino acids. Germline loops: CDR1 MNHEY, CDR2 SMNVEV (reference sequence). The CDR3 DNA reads TGTGCCAGCAGTCGCACAGGGACCTACGAGCAGTACGTC. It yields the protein CASSRTGTYEQYV.

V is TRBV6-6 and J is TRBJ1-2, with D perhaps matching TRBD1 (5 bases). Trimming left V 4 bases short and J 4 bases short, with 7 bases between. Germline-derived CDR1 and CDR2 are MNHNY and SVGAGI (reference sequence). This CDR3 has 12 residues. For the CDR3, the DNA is TGTGCCAGCAGTTGGGACCGCTATGGCTACACCTTC. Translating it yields CASSWDRYGYTF.

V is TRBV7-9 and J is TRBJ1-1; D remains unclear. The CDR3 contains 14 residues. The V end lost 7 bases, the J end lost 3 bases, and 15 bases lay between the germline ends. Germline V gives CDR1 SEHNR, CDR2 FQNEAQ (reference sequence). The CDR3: CASTPPGLDTEAFF. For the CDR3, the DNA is TGTGCCAGCACCCCACCCGGCTTAGACACTGAAGCTTTCTTT. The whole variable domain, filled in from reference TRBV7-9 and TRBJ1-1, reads DTGVSQNPRHKITKRGQNVTFRCDPISEHNRLYWYRQTLGQGPEFLTYFQNEAQLEKSRLLSDRFSAERPKGSFSTLEIQRTEQGDSAMYLCASTPPGLDTEAFFGQGTRLTVV.

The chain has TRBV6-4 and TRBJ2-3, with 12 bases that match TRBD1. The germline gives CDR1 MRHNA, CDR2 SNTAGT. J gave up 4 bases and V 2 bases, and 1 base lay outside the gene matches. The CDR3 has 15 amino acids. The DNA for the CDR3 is TGTGCCAGCAGTGACGGGACAGGGGGCGCAGATACGCAGTATTTT. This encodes CASSDGTGGADTQYF.

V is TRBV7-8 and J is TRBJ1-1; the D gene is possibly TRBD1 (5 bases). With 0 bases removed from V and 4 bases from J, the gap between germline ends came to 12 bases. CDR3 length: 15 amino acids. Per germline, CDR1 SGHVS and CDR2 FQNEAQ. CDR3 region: CASSLAIQGGTEAFF. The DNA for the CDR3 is TGTGCCAGCAGCTTAGCGATTCAGGGTGGCACTGAAGCTTTCTTT.